The source of this TCR beta chain is a study of blood T cell repertoires in COVID-19. Study details: Nucleic acid was either cDNA or gDNA, and it came from T cells, B-cell-depleted T cells, or PBMCs.

Original handling: Amplification of reference gene primers was used by the study to estimate nucleated cell counts. Assay used: immunoSEQ multiplex PCR; TCRdb lists only in-frame clones, some missing. V and J calls and clone size are given by that table; D and trimming were obtained from the DNA. This table holds around 330,000 clones, 88% found once. Germline CDR1 reads MDHEN; CDR2 reads SYDVKM. V lost 6 bases to trimming and J lost 4 bases; unmatched junction nucleotides: 10. The length of the CDR3 is 15 residues. Source material: peripheral blood. The chain carries TRBV28 and TRBJ2-7, with TRBD2 matching over 9 bases. This sequence originates from a woman aged 45-65 years with active or convalescent COVID-19. CDR3 loop: CASSPEAGGIYEQYF. The CDR3 DNA is TGTGCCAGCAGCCCTGAGGCGGGAGGGATTTACGAGCAGTACTTC.